This is a list of T cell receptor beta chains from one sample in a study of blood T cell repertoires in COVID-19. The data were produced by immunoSEQ multiplex PCR, yet TCRdb's version contains in-frame clones alone and is incomplete. The profile shows 390,000 or so clones, 89% of them singletons. The sample was peripheral blood. Receptors were obtained from a woman in her twenties or thirties with COVID-19, enrolled during active disease. The CDR3 runs from the conserved cysteine through the conserved F or W. The order of the fields is D gene, clone size, J gene, V gene, CDR3 DNA, CDR3 protein. A D gene is named only where the DNA matches it firmly. Size is omitted from some rows. Given values are once, few, many or a class for expanded clones.

TRBD1	-	TRBJ1-2	TRBV4-1	TGCGCCAGCAGCCAAGAGGGACAGGCCGCCTATGGCTACACCTTC	CASSQEGQAAYGYTF
TRBD1	-	TRBJ2-7	TRBV10-2	TGCGCCAGCAGCGGGACAGGGGGCACCTACGAGCAGTACTTC	CASSGTGGTYEQYF
TRBD1	-	TRBJ2-1	TRBV27	TGTGCCAGCAGTTCCGACAGGGGGCACAATGTCTGGGGGGGTTACAATGAGCAGTTCTTC	CASSSDRGHNVWGGYNEQFF
TRBD1	-	TRBJ1-2	TRBV5-6	TGTGCCAGCAGCTCCCGGACAGGGTGGAACTATGGCTACACCTTC	CASSSRTGWNYGYTF
TRBD1	-	TRBJ1-2	TRBV5-4	TGTGCCAGCAGCTTATCTCGGACAGGTCGCAGGGATGGCTACACCTTC	CASSLSRTGRRDGYTF
-	-	TRBJ1-1	TRBV19	TGTGCCAGCTCAGAACAGACGAACACTGAAGCTTTCTTT	CASSEQTNTEAFF
TRBD2	-	TRBJ2-3	TRBV6-6	TGTGCCAGCAGTCCCGGGACTAGCGGGCCCGGGGGCCCAGATACGCAGTATTTT	CASSPGTSGPGGPDTQYF
TRBD2	-	TRBJ2-5	TRBV7-9	TGTGCCACCAGGATGGCGGGAGAAGAGACCCAGTACTTC	CATRMAGEETQYF
TRBD2	-	TRBJ2-3	TRBV9	TGTGCCAGCAGCGTCCTAGCGGGGGGTTCGTTTAGAGATACGCAGTATTTT	CASSVLAGGSFRDTQYF
TRBD2	-	TRBJ2-7	TRBV5-1	TGCGCCAGCAGCTGGACCCTTCCTAGCGGGGGGGCCTACGAGCAGTACTTC	CASSWTLPSGGAYEQYF
TRBD1	once	TRBJ2-7	TRBV5-6	TGTGCCAGCAGCTTGTTGCAACTGGACAGGGGATACTCCTACGAGCAGTACTTC	CASSLLQLDRGYSYEQYF
TRBD2	-	TRBJ2-5	TRBV6-4	TGTGCCAGCAGCCGGACTAGCGGGGCTACCCAGTACTTC	CASSRTSGATQYF
-	-	TRBJ1-5	TRBV6-5	TGTGCCAGCAGTTATTCAGGGTACCGTCAGCCCCAGCATTTT	CASSYSGYRQPQHF
-	-	TRBJ2-1	TRBV5-6	TGTGCCAGCAGCCCCTCCGTTATACTTGAGCAGTTCTTC	CASSPSVILEQFF
-	-	TRBJ1-4	TRBV9	TGTGCCAGCAGCCCCGGGGGGGGCGGTAATGAAAAACTGTTTTTT	CASSPGGGGNEKLFF
TRBD2	-	TRBJ2-1	TRBV5-1	TGCGCCAGCAGCTCAGGACTAGCGGAACAATACAATGAGCAGTTCTTC	CASSSGLAEQYNEQFF
-	-	TRBJ2-7	TRBV9	TGTGCCAGCAGCGGTAGCGGAGGACCCTACGAGCAGTACTTC	CASSGSGGPYEQYF
-	-	TRBJ1-6	TRBV27	TGTGCCAGCAGGAAATCGCAAGCCACCCCCCTCCACTTT	CASRKSQATPLHF
TRBD1	few	TRBJ2-5	TRBV5-4	TGTGCCAGCAGCTTGGGAGGACAGGGCGGGGAGACCCAGTACTTC	CASSLGGQGGETQYF
TRBD1	-	TRBJ1-1	TRBV5-1	TGCGCCAGCAGCGCGGCAGGGGGGAACACTGAAGCTTTCTTT	CASSAAGGNTEAFF
-	few	TRBJ1-6	TRBV7-6	TGTGCCAGCAGCTTAGATGGGCAGGGTTTCTCACCCCTCCACTTT	CASSLDGQGFSPLHF
-	-	TRBJ1-5	TRBV5-6	TGTGCCAGCAGCCTAAACCCCGGCTGGGGGGGAGATCAGCCCCAGCATTTT	CASSLNPGWGGDQPQHF
-	few	TRBJ2-3	TRBV6-2/TRBV6-3	TGTGCCAGCAGTCCACTCGATACGCAGTATTTT	CASSPLDTQYF
TRBD2	once	TRBJ2-3	TRBV11-2	TGTGCCAGCAGCTTAGTTCTAGCGGAGCTAAGCACAGATACGCAGTATTTT	CASSLVLAELSTDTQYF
-	once	TRBJ1-1	TRBV27	TGTGCCAGCAGTTTCGGGAGGGGGACTGAAGCTTTCTTT	CASSFGRGTEAFF
-	-	TRBJ2-2	TRBV3-1/TRBV3-2	TGTGCCAGCAGCCAAGCGGTGAGCGGCACCGGGGAGCTGTTTTTT	CASSQAVSGTGELFF
-	-	TRBJ1-1	TRBV7-9	TGTGCCAGCAGCTCCTTGACTGGGACTGAAGCTTTCTTT	CASSSLTGTEAFF
TRBD2	-	TRBJ2-1	TRBV10-2	TGCGCCAGCTATCCCGGGACTAGCGGGAGTAATGAGCAGTTCTTC	CASYPGTSGSNEQFF
-	-	TRBJ2-2	TRBV11-3	TGTGCCAGCAGCCAGCGGTCCAGATTTAACACCGGGGAGCTGTTTTTT	CASSQRSRFNTGELFF
TRBD1	-	TRBJ1-5	TRBV11-2	TGTGCCAGCAGCCGGACGGGGGACAGATATCAGCCCCAGCATTTT	CASSRTGDRYQPQHF
TRBD1	-	TRBJ1-6	TRBV12-5	TGTGCTAGTGGTTTCGGACAGGTTGACTCCTATAATTCACCCCTCCACTTT	CASGFGQVDSYNSPLHF